The 21 T cell receptor beta chains reported below all come from one sample, sequenced in a study of T cell responses to AZD1222 COVID-19 vaccine. This table comes from immunoSEQ multiplex PCR, and its TCRdb copy is limited to in-frame clones, with some not included. The table has around 160,000 clones, about 88% seen once. The sample in question was peripheral blood, obtained on day 0 of AZD1222 vaccination. These TCRs come from an adult in good health.

The gene calls are TRBV2 and TRBJ1-5; 8 bases line up with TRBD1. Germline loops: CDR1 SNHLY, CDR2 FYNNEI. The V gene end was trimmed by 5 bases and the J gene end by 2 bases; junction bases not matched to a gene: 11. This CDR3 is built from 17 residues. CDR3 coding DNA: TGTGCCAGCAGTCAACCCCATGGACAGGGAGGCAATCAGCCCCAGCATTTT. Translating gives CASSQPHGQGGNQPQHF.

This rearrangement joins TRBV5-1 to TRBJ1-1; 7 nucleotides match TRBD1. After removal of 5 bases from V and 0 bases from J, the junction contained 7 bases not matched to a gene. The CDR3 runs 15 residues. Germline V gene sequence: CDR1 SGHRS, CDR2 YFSETQ. The CDR3 region has the DNA TGCGCCAGCAGAAGGGACAGCTCTTTGAACACTGAAGCTTTCTTT. Translated: CASRRDSSLNTEAFF.

CDR3 region: CASSLGVLRSPLHF. As DNA, the CDR3 is TGTGCCAGCAGTTTAGGGGTACTTCGGTCACCCCTCCACTTT. J is TRBJ1-6 and V is TRBV28; D is undetermined. CDR1 MDHEN and CDR2 SYDVKM come from the germline V gene. The CDR3 is 14 residues long. V lost 2 bases, J lost 10 bases, and 12 bases lay in between.

V gene TRBV28 combines with J gene TRBJ1-1; D is unresolved. V lost 5 bases to trimming and J lost 6 bases, with 13 bases between them. This CDR3 spans 13 amino acids. Germline lookup yields CDR1 MDHEN and CDR2 SYDVKM. CDR3: CASSPLPVPEAFF. The CDR3 DNA is TGTGCCAGCAGTCCGTTGCCGGTCCCTGAAGCTTTCTTT.

This chain links TRBV9 with TRBJ1-1; tentative D call: TRBD1 (6 bases). This CDR3 has 15 amino acids. Trimming stripped 1 base from V and 2 bases from J, with 12 bases between. Germline values: CDR1 SGDLS, CDR2 YYNGEE. As DNA, the CDR3 is TGTGCCAGCAGCGTAAAGGCAGGGGACAACACTGAAGCTTTCTTT. Its translation is CASSVKAGDNTEAFF.

This CDR3 is CASSPTASRGTGELFF. DNA for the CDR3: TGTGCCAGCTCACCAACTGCATCAAGGGGCACCGGGGAGCTGTTTTTT. The chain joins TRBV18 to TRBJ2-2, with D perhaps matching TRBD1 (5 bases). The CDR3 contains 16 residues. Trimming shortened V by 2 bases and J by 4 bases, and 14 bases separated the two germline ends. Germline CDR1 KGHSH, CDR2 LQKENI.

V and J are TRBV7-8 and TRBJ1-5; D possibly corresponds to TRBD1 (6 bases). Germline CDR1 and CDR2: SGHVS and FQNEAQ. The CDR3 is 17 amino acids. The V end was cut by 0 bases, the J end by 6 bases, with 18 bases between. CDR3 DNA sequence: TGTGCCAGCAGCTTAGCCGTTCAGGGGCGGCGGAGTCAGCCCCAGCATTTT. This codes for CASSLAVQGRRSQPQHF. Supplemented by reference TRBV7-8 and TRBJ1-5, the full variable domain reads GAGVSQSPRYKVAKRGQDVALRCDPISGHVSLFWYQQALGQGPEFLTYFQNEAQLDKSGLPSDRFFAERPEGSVSTLKIQRTQQEDSAVYLCASSLAVQGRRSQPQHFGDGTRLSIL.

This clone appeared a single time. The rearrangement links TRBV28 to TRBJ2-7; 10 bases line up with TRBD1. V lost 6 bases, J lost 4 bases, and 3 bases stayed unmatched. Looked up from germline, CDR1 is MDHEN and CDR2 is SYDVKM. CDR3 length equals 13 residues. The CDR3 nucleotides are TGTGCCAGCAGGACAGGGGGCGTTTACGAGCAGTACTTC. Protein: CASRTGGVYEQYF. Drawing the rest from reference TRBV28 and TRBJ2-7, the complete variable domain is DVKVTQSSRYLVKRTGEKVFLECVQDMDHENMFWYRQDPGLGLRLIYFSYDVKMKEKGDIPEGYSVSREKKERFSLILESASTNQTSMYLCASRTGGVYEQYFGPGTRLTVT.

The gene calls are TRBV5-1 and TRBJ2-2; tentatively, D is TRBD2 (5 bases). Trimming removed 0 bases at V and 4 bases at J, with 16 bases between. The CDR3 extends over 17 amino acids. Germline V gene data show CDR1 as SGHRS and CDR2 as YFSETQ. The CDR3 here is CASSLGAIGVPTGELFF. The DNA for the CDR3 is TGCGCCAGCAGCTTGGGGGCGATCGGGGTGCCCACCGGGGAGCTGTTTTTT.

V and J are TRBV12-3 or TRBV12-4 and TRBJ1-1, with no clear D. V lost 1 base to trimming and J lost 3 bases, with 3 bases between them. The CDR3 totals 12 residues. CDR3 coding DNA: TGTGCCAGCAGTTTAGAGCACACTGAAGCTTTCTTT. It translates to CASSLEHTEAFF.

The chain has TRBV6-1 and TRBJ1-1; possible D gene TRBD1, 5 bases. In germline, CDR1 is MNHNS, CDR2 SASEGT. This CDR3 is 17 amino acids long. Deletions cut 0 bases from V and 4 bases from J, with 18 bases between. The CDR3 loop is CASSEAATASRGTEAFF. The CDR3 DNA is TGTGCCAGCAGTGAAGCGGCCACAGCCTCAAGGGGCACTGAAGCTTTCTTT.

V usage is TRBV5-4 and J usage is TRBJ1-1; the match to TRBD1 covers 11 bases. The CDR3 consists of 16 residues. Germline CDR1 reads SGHNT; CDR2 reads YYREEE (reference sequence). The V segment lost 0 bases and the J segment 6 bases; nucleotides outside the gene matches: 7. CDR3 region: CASSLGLPGQGAEAFF. The DNA for the CDR3 is TGTGCCAGCAGCTTGGGCTTACCGGGACAGGGGGCTGAAGCTTTCTTT.

The chain couples TRBV18 to TRBJ2-7; 12 nucleotides agree with TRBD1. CDR1 and CDR2 (germline): KGHSH, LQKENI. There are 15 residues in the CDR3. Losses at the gene ends were 3 bases for V and 7 bases for J; bases not matched to a gene: 7. The chain's CDR3 is CASSPTGQGASEQYF. CDR3 nucleotide sequence: TGTGCCAGCTCACCTACGGGACAGGGGGCGAGTGAGCAGTACTTC.

V usage is TRBV7-2 and J usage is TRBJ1-2, with 7 bases lining up with TRBD1. The CDR3 has 14 residues. The V gene end was trimmed by 4 bases and the J gene end by 3 bases; junction bases not matched to a gene: 5. Looked up from germline, CDR1 is SGHTA and CDR2 is FQGNSA. CDR3 amino acids: CASSSPTGYYGYTF. The CDR3 nucleotides read TGTGCCAGCAGCTCCCCGACAGGGTACTATGGCTACACCTTC. Drawing the rest from reference TRBV7-2 and TRBJ1-2, the complete variable domain is GAGVSQSPSNKVTEKGKDVELRCDPISGHTALYWYRQSLGQGLEFLIYFQGNSAPDKSGLPSDRFSAERTGGSVSTLTIQRTQQEDSAVYLCASSSPTGYYGYTFGSGTRLTVV.

This clone was recorded a few times. This sequence joins TRBV30 and TRBJ1-5, with D perhaps matching TRBD1 (5 bases). The CDR3 covers 16 residues. The germline CDR1 and CDR2 sequences are GTSNPN and SVGIG (reference sequence). With 0 bases removed from V and 5 bases from J, the gap between germline ends came to 17 bases. CDR3 residues: CAWSVREGSWDQPQHF. CDR3 DNA: TGTGCCTGGAGTGTACGGGAGGGGTCCTGGGATCAGCCCCAGCATTTT.

CDR3 residues: CASSAQGRNTEAFF. DNA for the CDR3: TGCGCCAGCAGTGCGCAGGGGCGGAACACTGAAGCTTTCTTT. The chain combines TRBV10-2 with TRBJ1-1, with D perhaps matching TRBD1 (6 bases). In germline, CDR1 is WSHSY, CDR2 SAAADI. The CDR3 is 14 residues long. Trimming removed 4 bases at V and 1 base at J, with 10 bases between.

The chain uses TRBV6-5 and TRBJ1-6; TRBD1 aligns across 7 bases. V trimming: 2 bases; J trimming: 9 bases; junction bases outside the gene matches: 10. Germline-derived CDR1 and CDR2 are MNHEY and SVGAGI. This CDR3 is built from 16 residues. The DNA of the CDR3 is TGTGCCAGCAGTTACCGAGGGGGCGCCGGGATTTCACCCCTCCACTTT. Amino acids: CASSYRGGAGISPLHF.

The chain employs TRBV2 and TRBJ2-7; possibly TRBD2 for D (5 bases). CDR3 length: 10 residues. V lost 9 bases and J 5 bases, leaving 8 bases between the germline ends. Germline CDR1 is SNHLY and CDR2 is FYNNEI. Written as DNA, the CDR3 is TGTGCCAGTCTAGCTAACGAGCAGTACTTC. It codes for CASLANEQYF.

The rearrangement links TRBV6-5 to TRBJ1-1, with a weak D call TRBD1 (5 bases). Germline CDR1 is MNHEY and CDR2 is SVGAGI. The CDR3 length is 12 residues. Trimming removed 6 bases at V and 8 bases at J, with 13 bases between. CDR3 sequence (DNA): TGTGCCAGCAGGCCAGGGAATATGGAAGCTTTCTTT. It is translated as CASRPGNMEAFF.

This rearrangement joins TRBV5-8 to TRBJ2-7, with 8 bases aligning to TRBD1. The CDR3 totals 16 residues. V dropped 0 bases and J dropped 5; count of bases not matched to a gene: 10. The germline V gene encodes CDR1 SGHTS and CDR2 YDEGEE. The CDR3 is CASSLAIGTGGHEQYF. As DNA, the CDR3 is TGTGCCAGCAGCTTGGCGATCGGGACAGGTGGCCACGAGCAGTACTTC.

The V and J genes are TRBV5-1 and TRBJ2-2; 8 bases align to TRBD1. This CDR3 region has 15 residues. Germline CDR1 reads SGHRS; CDR2 reads YFSETQ. The trim removed 4 bases at V and 4 bases at J, leaving 6 bases unmatched. CDR3 loop: CASSTTTGGTGELFF. In nucleotides, the CDR3 is TGCGCCAGCAGCACAACTACAGGGGGCACCGGGGAGCTGTTTTTT.